This TCR beta chain emerged from a study of cytomegalovirus exposure and HLA in healthy donors. Use of 60 Vbeta and 13 Jbeta primers characterized the PCR. Authors' data handling: It was a later analysis that counted about 80 million unique TCR beta chains, of which about 10 million were shared. Generated by immunoSEQ multiplex PCR, the TCRdb table keeps only in-frame clones and is missing some. The DNA gave D and trimming, while V, J and clone size come from that table. This sample has 150,000 to 160,000 clones, with roughly 80% found just once. The CDR3 has 17 residues. CDR1 and CDR2 from the germline V gene are SGHAT and FQDESV (reference sequence). Trimming took 2 bases from V and 4 from J, leaving 18 bases between them.

The chain couples TRBV11-1 to TRBJ1-5; D unresolved. The clonotype comes from a man aged 25 to 40 in good health and CMV-seropositive. The sequenced material came from PBMCs. For the CDR3, the DNA is TGTGCCAGCAGCTTAAGAGACCCATCTAGGCGGAATCAGCCCCAGCATTTT. Its translation is CASSLRDPSRRNQPQHF.